Presented here are 31 T cell receptor beta chains from one specimen sequenced in a study of T-cell memory formation after mild COVID-19. Via MiXCR, TCRdb re-called the 5' RACE reads, giving one row per CDR3 protein. Here the sample spans tens of thousands of distinct CDR3 sequences, roughly 12% being singletons. Sequences were obtained from PBMCs or a T cell subset sorted from them (not recorded which). The receptor source for this set is a man younger than 30 who had mild COVID-19 (a few samples of this study predate the infection). Cell type and time point are not known.

This clonotype was seen only a few times. The rearrangement links TRBV4-2 to TRBJ2-4, with TRBD1 identical over 11 bases. V trimming: 1 base; J trimming: 1 base; junction bases outside the gene matches: 9. Per the germline V gene, CDR1 is LGHNA and CDR2 is YNFKEQ. The CDR3 spans 19 residues. The DNA of the CDR3 is TGTGCCAGCAGCCAAGCCGAGACGGACAGGGGGCTTGCCAAAAACATTCAGTACTTC. Translated, it gives CASSQAETDRGLAKNIQYF.

This clonotype has a count of ten or more. CDR3 DNA sequence: TGCGCCAGCAGCGACGGGACAGGTCTCATGAACACTGAAGCTTTCTTT. Its protein product is CASSDGTGLMNTEAFF. V gene TRBV5-1 combines with J gene TRBJ1-1; 8 bases fit TRBD1. The V segment lost 4 bases and the J segment 0 bases; nucleotides outside the gene matches: 8. This CDR3 is 16 amino acids long. The germline V gene has CDR1 SGHRS and CDR2 YFSETQ. Drawing the rest from reference TRBV5-1 and TRBJ1-1, the complete variable domain is KAGVTQTPRYLIKTRGQQVTLSCSPISGHRSVSWYQQTPGQGLQFLFEYFSETQRNKGNFPGRFSGRQFSNSRSEMNVSTLELGDSALYLCASSDGTGLMNTEAFFGQGTRLTVV.

J is TRBJ2-5 and V is TRBV7-9; 7 bases are a match to TRBD1. The CDR3 runs 11 residues. J gave up 5 bases and V 9 bases, and 3 bases lay outside the gene matches. CDR1 and CDR2 from the germline V gene are SEHNR and FQNEAQ (reference sequence). This CDR3 is CASGTVETQYF. DNA for the CDR3: TGTGCCAGTGGGACAGTGGAGACCCAGTACTTC.

In DNA form, the CDR3 reads TGTGCCAGCAGTTTATATAACTTCGGGGAGCTGTTTTTT. Translating it yields CASSLYNFGELFF. The V and J genes are TRBV27 and TRBJ2-2, with D uncertain. V was pared by 1 base and J by 7 bases, with 7 bases between. The CDR3 has 13 residues. Germline V gene sequence: CDR1 MNHEY, CDR2 SMNVEV (reference sequence).

The sample holds many counts of this clonotype. The V and J genes are TRBV20-1 and TRBJ1-3, with TRBD1 identical over 8 bases. Unmatched junction bases numbered 7, after V lost 1 base and J lost 8 bases. The CDR3 has 14 residues. CDR1 is DFQATT, CDR2 SNEGSKA, per germline (reference sequence). CDR3 amino acids: CSARVAGGRDTIYF. In DNA form, the CDR3 reads TGCAGTGCTAGAGTGGCAGGGGGCAGGGACACCATATATTTT.

The chain is built from TRBV6-1 and TRBJ1-2; no definite D call. This CDR3 contains 15 residues. Trimming left V 5 bases short and J 1 base short, with 14 bases between. Germline V gene data show CDR1 as MNHNS and CDR2 as SASEGT. CDR3: CASSQNFADNYGYTF. CDR3 bases: TGTGCCAGCAGTCAAAATTTCGCGGATAACTATGGCTACACCTTC.

This clonotype has a handful of counts. The chain employs TRBV9 and TRBJ2-1, with 8 bases that match TRBD2. Germline loops: CDR1 SGDLS, CDR2 YYNGEE. This CDR3 comprises 15 residues. With V trimmed by 0 bases and J by 10 bases, 9 bases remained unmatched. CDR3 amino acids: CASSVVPGGRDEQFF. The CDR3 nucleotides are TGTGCCAGCAGCGTAGTTCCGGGGGGGAGGGACGAGCAGTTCTTC.

The table lists this clonotype with many counts. This rearrangement joins TRBV10-3 to TRBJ1-5, with 7 bases aligning to TRBD1. V dropped 2 bases and J dropped 6; count of bases not matched to a gene: 4. Germline V gene data show CDR1 as ENHRY and CDR2 as SYGVKD. The CDR3 is 14 residues long. The CDR3 DNA is TGTGCCATCAGTGAGGACAGGGAGAGTCAGCCCCAGCATTTT. Translated: CAISEDRESQPQHF.

A single count supports this clonotype. V and J are TRBV7-8 and TRBJ1-5, with D uncertain. Germline values: CDR1 SGHVS, CDR2 FQNEAQ. Between the trimmed V and J ends, which lost 7 bases and 3 bases, there was a span of 13 bases. The CDR3 is 14 residues long. As DNA, the CDR3 is TGTGCCAGCACCCTCGACGGAAACAATCAGCCCCAGCATTTT. It specifies CASTLDGNNQPQHF.

This clonotype turned up a few times. The J gene is TRBJ2-7, the V gene TRBV20-1; D is possibly TRBD2 (6 bases). Germline values: CDR1 DFQATT, CDR2 SNEGSKA (reference sequence). This CDR3 is 12 amino acids long. V was clipped by 6 bases and J by 3 bases, with 12 bases between them. CDR3 coding DNA: TGCAGTGCCGGGCGGGACGGCTACGAGCAGTACTTC. Its protein is CSAGRDGYEQYF.

The chain uses TRBV7-2 and TRBJ1-6, with D tentatively TRBD1 (5 bases). V shed 11 bases and J shed 8 bases, with 13 bases lying between them. This CDR3 region has 12 residues. Germline V gene sequence: CDR1 SGHTA, CDR2 FQGNSA. CDR3 loop: CAVGAQYSPLHF. The DNA for the CDR3 is TGTGCCGTAGGGGCACAGTATTCACCCCTCCACTTT.

This clonotype was seen more than once but under ten times. This chain joins TRBV10-3 and TRBJ2-7; perhaps D is TRBD1 or TRBD2 (5 bases each). Germline CDR1 is ENHRY and CDR2 is SYGVKD. V was cut by 11 bases and J by 4 bases, with 21 bases left in between. CDR3 length: 14 residues. In DNA form, the CDR3 reads TGTGCCGCACAGGTCGGGGCTGGGGAATACGAGCAGTACTTC. It specifies CAAQVGAGEYEQYF.

The CDR3 sequence: CASSLSGTGIPYEQYF. The CDR3 region has the DNA TGTGCCAGCAGCTTAAGTGGGACAGGGATCCCCTACGAGCAGTACTTC. V gene TRBV7-2 combines with J gene TRBJ2-7; 9 bases map to TRBD1. The CDR3 is 16 amino acids. CDR1 is SGHTA and CDR2 is FQGNSA in the germline V gene. With 2 bases clipped from V and 2 bases from J, the junction kept 7 bases outside the gene matches.

This clonotype was seen many times. The chain joins TRBV5-1 to TRBJ2-3; 8 bases are shared with TRBD2. In germline, CDR1 is SGHRS, CDR2 YFSETQ. J lost 4 bases, V lost 5 bases, and 9 bases had no gene match. The CDR3 is made up of 15 amino acids. The CDR3 bases are TGCGCCAGCAGTTCCGGGACTAGAGGGGCAGATACGCAGTATTTT. This encodes CASSSGTRGADTQYF.

This clonotype was counted between two and nine times. The chain uses TRBV27 and TRBJ2-5; D may match TRBD1 or TRBD2 (5 bases each). Trimming removed 5 bases at V and 5 bases at J, with 18 bases between. CDR1 and CDR2 from the germline V gene are MNHEY and SMNVEV (reference sequence). This CDR3 spans 15 amino acids. For the CDR3, the DNA is TGTGCCAGCAGTCCTTGGCTGGGGACGGGTGAGACCCAGTACTTC. This sequence encodes CASSPWLGTGETQYF.

The V and J genes are TRBV25-1 and TRBJ2-2; D possibly corresponds to TRBD1 (6 bases). The CDR3 is made up of 13 amino acids. Per germline, CDR1 MGHDK and CDR2 SYGVNS. With 8 bases removed from V and 4 bases from J, the gap between germline ends came to 11 bases. The CDR3 region has the DNA TGTGCCAGCTGGACAGCTACCACCGGGGAGCTGTTTTTT. Translated: CASWTATTGELFF.

The V call is TRBV30, the J call TRBJ1-1; the D is unclear. The CDR3 totals 13 residues. V lost 0 bases, J lost 3 bases, and 8 bases lay in between. Germline loops: CDR1 GTSNPN, CDR2 SVGIG (reference sequence). This CDR3 is CAWSVPGYTEAFF. In DNA, the CDR3 is TGTGCCTGGAGTGTTCCGGGGTACACTGAAGCTTTCTTT.

CDR3 sequence reads: CARLNAGTETLSGANVLTF. DNA of the CDR3: TGTGCCAGGCTGAATGCCGGGACAGAAACCCTCTCTGGGGCCAACGTCCTGACTTTC. The rearrangement links TRBV6-5 to TRBJ2-6, with TRBD1 matching 7 bases. V shed 9 bases and J 0 bases; nucleotides not matched to a gene: 17. Germline CDR1 MNHEY, CDR2 SVGAGI. The CDR3 is 19 residues long.

This clonotype was observed a handful of times. V is TRBV6-4 and J is TRBJ2-3; 8 nucleotides line up with TRBD1. Germline loops: CDR1 MRHNA, CDR2 SNTAGT. V lost 0 bases to trimming and J lost 3 bases; unmatched junction nucleotides: 2. The length of the CDR3 is 15 residues. This CDR3 is CASSDSQGATDTQYF. For the CDR3, the DNA is TGTGCCAGCAGTGACTCTCAGGGGGCAACAGATACGCAGTATTTT.

This clonotype was detected ten times or more. The chain is built from TRBV9 and TRBJ2-1; TRBD2 matches at 14 bases. The junction had 1 base not matched to a gene; V was cut back by 6 bases and J by 5 bases. Germline V gives CDR1 SGDLS, CDR2 YYNGEE. There are 14 residues in the CDR3. The CDR3 coding sequence is TGTGCCAGCACGACTAGCGGGGGGGACAATGAGCAGTTCTTC. Its protein product is CASTTSGGDNEQFF.

This clonotype has only a few counts. This chain connects TRBV12-5 to TRBJ1-6; D possibly corresponds to TRBD1 (6 bases). The germline gives CDR1 LGHNT, CDR2 FRNRAP. Trimming left V 1 base short and J 9 bases short, with 7 bases between. The CDR3 runs 13 residues. CDR3 in amino acids: CASGLETGSPLHF. CDR3 sequence (DNA): TGTGCTAGTGGTTTGGAGACAGGTTCACCCCTCCACTTT.

V and J are TRBV5-1 and TRBJ1-4, with unresolved D. CDR3 length: 14 amino acids. Germline V lookup: CDR1 SGHRS, CDR2 YFSETQ. V dropped 2 bases and J dropped 5 bases, with 10 bases sitting between them. CDR3 protein: CASSFQFNNEKLFF. In DNA, the CDR3 is TGCGCCAGCAGCTTTCAGTTTAACAATGAAAAACTGTTTTTT. Together with reference TRBV5-1 and TRBJ1-4, the CDR3 gives the full variable domain: KAGVTQTPRYLIKTRGQQVTLSCSPISGHRSVSWYQQTPGQGLQFLFEYFSETQRNKGNFPGRFSGRQFSNSRSEMNVSTLELGDSALYLCASSFQFNNEKLFFGSGTQLSVL.

The V and J genes are TRBV7-3 and TRBJ2-3; TRBD2 matches at 7 bases. The CDR3 contains 15 residues. J was trimmed by 2 bases and V by 5 bases; bases with no gene match: 7. The germline V gene encodes CDR1 SGHTA and CDR2 FQGTGA. CDR3 amino acids: CASSRQGGITDTQYF. Here the CDR3 DNA reads TGTGCCAGCAGCCGTCAGGGAGGGATCACAGATACGCAGTATTTT.

The chain has TRBV6-5 and TRBJ2-2, with 12 bases aligning to TRBD1. V was clipped by 2 bases and J by 3 bases; unmatched bases: 4. The CDR3 totals 17 residues. The germline V gene encodes CDR1 MNHEY and CDR2 SVGAGI. This CDR3 is CASSYGTGGADTGELFF. In DNA, the CDR3 is TGTGCCAGCAGTTACGGGACAGGGGGCGCTGACACCGGGGAGCTGTTTTTT.

There are a few counts of this clonotype. The CDR3, as DNA: TGTGCCAGCACCTCGAGGGGGGTCATCACCGGGGAGCTGTTTTTT. The encoded protein is CASTSRGVITGELFF. The V gene is TRBV7-8, the J gene TRBJ2-2; D is tentatively TRBD1 or TRBD2 (6 bases each). Germline V CDR1 and CDR2: SGHVS, FQNEAQ. CDR3 length: 15 residues. The V end lost 7 bases, the J end lost 4 bases, and 16 bases lay between the germline ends. Based on the CDR3 plus reference TRBV7-8 and TRBJ2-2, the full variable domain is GAGVSQSPRYKVAKRGQDVALRCDPISGHVSLFWYQQALGQGPEFLTYFQNEAQLDKSGLPSDRFFAERPEGSVSTLKIQRTQQEDSAVYLCASTSRGVITGELFFGEGSRLTVL.

The chain carries TRBV4-1 and TRBJ1-1; D remains ambiguous. This CDR3 is built from 14 residues. From germline, CDR1 is MGHRA and CDR2 YSYEKL. With 6 bases removed from V and 0 bases from J, the gap between germline ends came to 11 bases. The CDR3 is CASRGITVNTEAFF. The CDR3 nucleotides read TGCGCCAGCAGGGGGATAACAGTGAACACTGAAGCTTTCTTT.

There are a few counts of this clonotype. The chain combines TRBV6-2 or TRBV6-3 with TRBJ2-1; D gene unclear. The CDR3 contains 13 residues. The germline gives CDR1 MNHEY, CDR2 SVGEGT. The ends were cut back, 5 bases at V and 4 bases at J, with 9 bases in the middle. The CDR3 DNA is TGTGCCAGCAGTCCGTTGGGTTACAATGAGCAGTTCTTC. Residues: CASSPLGYNEQFF.

This clonotype showed up just a few times. The rearrangement uses TRBV4-2 and TRBJ2-1; the match to TRBD2 covers 12 bases. Germline assignment: CDR1 LGHNA and CDR2 YNFKEQ. V dropped 6 bases and J dropped 2; count of bases not matched to a gene: 20. The CDR3 is 21 residues long. CDR3 DNA: TGTGCCAGCAGACCCACCCTCACTAGCGGGGGGCTGCTCAGTGCCTACAATGAGCAGTTCTTC. Protein: CASRPTLTSGGLLSAYNEQFF.

The DNA for the CDR3 is TGTGCCAGCAGCTTAGTGGCAGGGTCCACAGATACGCAGTATTTT. Its translation is CASSLVAGSTDTQYF. The rearrangement links TRBV7-2 to TRBJ2-3, with D possibly being TRBD1 (5 bases). The germline CDR1 and CDR2 sequences are SGHTA and FQGNSA. The CDR3 spans 15 residues. Deletions cut 1 base from V and 2 bases from J, with 10 bases between.

V gene TRBV7-2 combines with J gene TRBJ2-3; D is undetermined. CDR1 SGHTA and CDR2 FQGNSA come from the germline V gene. V shed 6 bases and J shed 6 bases, with 19 bases lying between them. This CDR3 contains 15 residues. This CDR3 is CASSGAGHTMDTQYF. CDR3 sequence (DNA): TGTGCCAGCAGTGGAGCCGGGCACACGATGGATACGCAGTATTTT.

The chain joins TRBV10-1 to TRBJ2-3; 9 nucleotides match TRBD1. CDR1 and CDR2 from the germline V gene are WNHNN and SYGVQD (reference sequence). The CDR3 runs 16 residues. Trimming took 3 bases from V and 6 from J; bases not matched to a gene: 10. CDR3 DNA: TGCGCCAGCAGTGACGTGGGGGACAGGGATCCCGATACGCAGTATTTT. It translates to CASSDVGDRDPDTQYF.